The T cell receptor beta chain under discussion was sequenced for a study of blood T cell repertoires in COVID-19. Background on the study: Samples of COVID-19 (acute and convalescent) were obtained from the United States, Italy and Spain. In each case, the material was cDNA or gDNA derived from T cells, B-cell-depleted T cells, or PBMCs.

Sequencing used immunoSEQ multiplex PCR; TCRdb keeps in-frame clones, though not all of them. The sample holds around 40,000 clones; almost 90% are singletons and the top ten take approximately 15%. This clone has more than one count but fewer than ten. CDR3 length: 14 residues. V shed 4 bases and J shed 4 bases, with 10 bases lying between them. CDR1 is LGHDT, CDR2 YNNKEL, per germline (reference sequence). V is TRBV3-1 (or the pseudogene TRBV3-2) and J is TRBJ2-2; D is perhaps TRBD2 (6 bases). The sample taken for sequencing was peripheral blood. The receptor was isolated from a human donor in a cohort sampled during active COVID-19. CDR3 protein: CASSPRGVTGELFF. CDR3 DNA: TGTGCCAGCAGCCCGCGGGGCGTCACCGGGGAGCTGTTTTTT.